These 25 T cell receptor beta chains originate from one sample sequenced in a study of T cells after posttransplantation cyclophosphamide. Sampled 1 year posttransplant, controls received myeloablative marrow transplants, methotrexate and a calcineurin inhibitor. Measured with immunoSEQ multiplex PCR; TCRdb has only the in-frame clones, and not every one. The data show 20,000 or so clones, around 89% seen once. Source: PBMCs, taken around 380 days after allogeneic stem cell transplant with calcineurin inhibitor and methotrexate. These receptors were collected from a female patient younger than 45 who received an allogeneic stem cell transplant from an unrelated donor, was CMV-positive, and had acute and chronic GVHD. Some T cells may possibly be graft donor cells.

The V gene is TRBV14, the J gene TRBJ2-1, with 7 nucleotides matching TRBD2. CDR1 is SGHDN and CDR2 is FVKESK in the germline V gene. Trimming took 1 base from V and 8 from J; bases not matched to a gene: 11. CDR3 size: 16 residues. The CDR3 region is CASSQGAAGDPYEQFF. DNA for the CDR3: TGTGCCAGCAGCCAAGGAGCGGCGGGGGACCCCTATGAGCAGTTCTTC.

The chain employs TRBV18 and TRBJ1-4; 7 bases map to TRBD1. Per the germline V gene, CDR1 is KGHSH and CDR2 is LQKENI. The CDR3 is 11 amino acids. Trimming removed 4 bases from V and 15 bases from J; junction bases left unmatched: 5. This CDR3 reads CASSRPGQMFF. Written as DNA, the CDR3 is TGTGCCAGCTCACGTCCGGGACAGATGTTTTTT.

The V call is TRBV5-1, the J call TRBJ1-2; D gene unclear. The CDR3 spans 16 residues. Germline CDR1 reads SGHRS; CDR2 reads YFSETQ. Trimming cost V 1 base and J 8 bases, with 21 bases left between them. This CDR3 is CASSLNVGELEGGYTF. In DNA, the CDR3 is TGCGCCAGCAGCTTGAACGTCGGGGAGTTAGAGGGAGGCTACACCTTC.

CDR3 coding DNA: TGTGCCAGCAGTGCCCAACAGGGGGGAGTCACTGAAGCTTTCTTT. Translated: CASSAQQGGVTEAFF. This chain uses TRBV2 with TRBJ1-1, with TRBD1 identical over 8 bases. This CDR3 has 15 amino acids. V dropped 4 bases and J dropped 4; count of bases not matched to a gene: 8. Germline CDR1 reads SNHLY; CDR2 reads FYNNEI.

The rearrangement joins TRBV6-5 to TRBJ2-3, with TRBD2 as a possible D gene (6 bases). Deletions cut 8 bases from V and 6 bases from J, with 18 bases between. Germline values: CDR1 MNHEY, CDR2 SVGAGI. The CDR3 is 14 amino acids. Written as DNA, the CDR3 is TGTGCCAGCTCACCGGCTTGGAGCGGGGATACGCAGTATTTT. Amino acids: CASSPAWSGDTQYF.

The chain has TRBV25-1 and TRBJ1-2; possible D gene TRBD1, 6 bases. The CDR3 totals 13 residues. The V gene's germline CDR1 is MGHDK and CDR2 SYGVNS. Trimming left V 5 bases short and J 3 bases short, with 10 bases between. As DNA, the CDR3 is TGTGCCAGCAGTAGAACAGGGCACTATGGCTACACCTTC. It yields the protein CASSRTGHYGYTF.

This clone has only a few counts. V gene TRBV5-4 combines with J gene TRBJ1-1, with 7 bases fitting TRBD1. Germline V gene sequence: CDR1 SGHNT, CDR2 YYREEE (reference sequence). Trimming removed 3 bases from V and 5 bases from J; junction bases left unmatched: 4. CDR3 size: 13 residues. The CDR3 nucleotides read TGTGCCAGCAGCTCCCAGGGGGGTACTGAAGCTTTCTTT. Encoded protein: CASSSQGGTEAFF.

The chain links TRBV6-1 to TRBJ2-7; TRBD2 matches 9 bases. Germline V gene data show CDR1 as MNHNS and CDR2 as SASEGT. CDR3 length: 15 amino acids. V trimming: 4 bases; J trimming: 2 bases; junction bases outside the gene matches: 6. As DNA, the CDR3 is TGTGCCAGCAGTGCATGGACTAGCGCTACCTACGAGCAGTACGTC. Protein product: CASSAWTSATYEQYV.

The chain carries TRBV5-8 and TRBJ2-3; 7 nucleotides align to TRBD2. With 5 bases clipped from V and 0 bases from J, the junction kept 3 bases outside the gene matches. This CDR3 is built from 14 residues. Germline values: CDR1 SGHTS, CDR2 YDEGEE. CDR3 sequence reads: CASRGGFSTDTQYF. The CDR3 region has the DNA TGTGCCAGCAGGGGGGGGTTCAGCACAGATACGCAGTATTTT.

The V call is TRBV28, the J call TRBJ1-1; a weak D match, TRBD1 (6 bases). V lost 7 bases and J 4 bases, leaving 7 bases between the germline ends. CDR3 length: 11 amino acids. The germline CDR1 and CDR2 sequences are MDHEN and SYDVKM. CDR3 coding DNA: TGTGCCAGCACCAGGGGCACTGAAGCTTTCTTT. Its translation is CASTRGTEAFF.

This chain links TRBV14 with TRBJ2-5, with 12 bases identical to TRBD2. CDR1 is SGHDN and CDR2 is FVKESK in the germline V gene. V gave up 3 bases and J gave up 4 bases; unmatched junction bases: 6. There are 16 residues in the CDR3. The CDR3 region has the DNA TGTGCCAGCAGCCACCCGACTAGCGGGAGTCGAGAGACCCAGTACTTC. Its translation is CASSHPTSGSRETQYF.

The rearrangement joins TRBV29-1 to TRBJ2-1; 9 positions match TRBD2. CDR1 is SQVTM and CDR2 is ANQGSEA in the germline V gene. The CDR3 is 15 amino acids. V lost 3 bases to trimming and J lost 8 bases; unmatched junction nucleotides: 11. As DNA, the CDR3 is TGCAGCGTTGATGTGGCTAGCGGGAATTCGGATGAGCAGTTCTTC. Its protein product is CSVDVASGNSDEQFF.

The chain links TRBV11-2 to TRBJ2-3; D remains unclear. Per the germline V gene, CDR1 is SGHAT and CDR2 is FQNNGV. Trimming removed 3 bases from V and 1 base from J, with 11 bases in between. The CDR3 length is 15 residues. CDR3 in amino acids: CASSFPLAGTDTQYF. CDR3 nucleotides: TGTGCCAGCAGCTTTCCTTTGGCAGGCACAGATACGCAGTATTTT. Full variable domain (outside the CDR3, taken from reference TRBV11-2 and TRBJ2-3): EAGVAQSPRYKIIEKRQSVAFWCNPISGHATLYWYQQILGQGPKLLIQFQNNGVVDDSQLPKDRFSAERLKGVDSTLKIQPAKLEDSAVYLCASSFPLAGTDTQYFGPGTRLTVL.

This clone is a singleton in its sample. V usage is TRBV4-3 and J usage is TRBJ1-5; 7 bases are shared with TRBD1. The CDR3 is made up of 17 amino acids. Trimming took 0 bases from V and 6 from J; bases not matched to a gene: 11. CDR1 LGHNA and CDR2 YSLEER come from the germline V gene. The CDR3 nucleotides read TGCGCCAGCAGCCAAGATCTCCCTACAGGGGTTGGTCAGCCCCAGCATTTT. It yields the protein CASSQDLPTGVGQPQHF.

The CDR3 DNA reads TGTGCCAGCAGCCCCAGCGGGGGGGACTACAATGAGCAGTTCTTC. It encodes CASSPSGGDYNEQFF. This chain connects TRBV7-9 to TRBJ2-1; 10 positions match TRBD2. Germline V gene data show CDR1 as SEHNR and CDR2 as FQNEAQ (reference sequence). There are 15 residues in the CDR3. Trimming at V came to 5 bases and at J to 3 bases, leaving 4 bases not matched to a gene.

This clone occurred once. The chain employs TRBV7-2 and TRBJ2-1; a weak D match, TRBD1 (5 bases). Trimming left V 1 base short and J 4 bases short, with 11 bases between. The CDR3 is 15 residues long. Germline assignment: CDR1 SGHTA and CDR2 FQGNSA. In DNA, the CDR3 is TGTGCCAGCAGCTTAGGCCAGGGATTATACAATGAGCAGTTCTTC. As protein: CASSLGQGLYNEQFF.

The chain couples TRBV10-3 to TRBJ2-5, with D perhaps matching TRBD1 (6 bases). The V end was cut by 6 bases, the J end by 3 bases, with 17 bases between. The CDR3 contains 15 residues. The germline V gene encodes CDR1 ENHRY and CDR2 SYGVKD. The CDR3 reads CAISLGQRREETQYF. In DNA form, the CDR3 reads TGTGCCATCAGCCTCGGACAGAGAAGAGAAGAGACCCAGTACTTC.

CDR3 bases: TGTGCCAGCAGTGACCCGGGACAGGGGAGCTACGAGCAGTACTTC. Its protein product is CASSDPGQGSYEQYF. This chain connects TRBV2 to TRBJ2-7; 10 bases map to TRBD1. Per germline, CDR1 SNHLY and CDR2 FYNNEI. The CDR3 length is 15 residues. V trimming: 3 bases; J trimming: 3 bases; junction bases outside the gene matches: 5.

The chain joins TRBV7-2 to TRBJ2-3; unclear D gene. The CDR3 has 15 amino acids. Germline assignment: CDR1 SGHTA and CDR2 FQGNSA. Between the trimmed V and J ends, which lost 0 bases and 0 bases, there was a span of 7 bases. CDR3 amino acids: CASSLASSSTDTQYF. CDR3 coding DNA: TGTGCCAGCAGCTTAGCCTCCTCTAGCACAGATACGCAGTATTTT.

This chain connects TRBV7-9 to TRBJ2-7, with D perhaps matching TRBD1 (5 bases). Germline lookup yields CDR1 SEHNR and CDR2 FQNEAQ (reference sequence). The CDR3 has 15 residues. Trimming left V 1 base short and J 5 bases short, with 15 bases between. For the CDR3, the DNA is TGTGCCAGCAGCTTAGTCGGGCAGGGTTTACACGAGCAGTACTTC. Translating gives CASSLVGQGLHEQYF.

The chain couples TRBV7-9 to TRBJ1-2, with 7 bases that match TRBD1. The CDR3 consists of 14 residues. The J segment lost 5 bases and the V segment lost 1 base, leaving 4 bases of the junction unmatched. Germline V gene sequence: CDR1 SEHNR, CDR2 FQNEAQ (reference sequence). The CDR3 region is CASSLGQGGYGYTF. Here the CDR3 DNA reads TGTGCCAGCAGCTTAGGACAGGGCGGATATGGCTACACCTTC.

This clone was counted once. This chain uses TRBV6-6 with TRBJ1-5; the match to TRBD1 covers 7 bases. J was trimmed by 5 bases and V by 11 bases; bases with no gene match: 9. The CDR3 consists of 13 residues. CDR1 and CDR2 from the germline V gene are MNHNY and SVGAGI (reference sequence). The CDR3: CASKGADDQPQHF. The CDR3 nucleotides are TGTGCCTCAAAGGGGGCTGACGATCAGCCCCAGCATTTT.

The CDR3 coding sequence is TGTGCCAGCAGCTTCCCCCTCGGTGCGGTAGCCAAAAACATTCAGTACTTC. Translating it yields CASSFPLGAVAKNIQYF. The rearrangement links TRBV7-9 to TRBJ2-4; D call uncertain. The V end lost 3 bases, the J end lost 0 bases, and 15 bases lay between the germline ends. CDR3 length equals 17 residues. CDR1 is SEHNR and CDR2 is FQNEAQ in the germline V gene (reference sequence).

The V gene is TRBV11-2, the J gene TRBJ1-2; 9 positions agree with TRBD1. Per the germline V gene, CDR1 is SGHAT and CDR2 is FQNNGV. This CDR3 is 17 amino acids long. V trimming: 2 bases; J trimming: 4 bases; junction bases outside the gene matches: 11. The CDR3 nucleotides read TGTGCCAGCAGCTTATCCCTCCGGGACAGGGTCCCCTATGGCTACACCTTC. It translates to CASSLSLRDRVPYGYTF.

This rearrangement joins TRBV30 to TRBJ1-1, with D maybe TRBD1 (5 bases). The V end lost 1 base, the J end lost 5 bases, and 14 bases lay between the germline ends. The CDR3 has 14 amino acids. Per the germline V gene, CDR1 is GTSNPN and CDR2 is SVGIG (reference sequence). The CDR3 reads CAWSGQGRLTEAFF. In DNA, the CDR3 is TGTGCCTGGAGTGGTCAGGGCCGGTTGACTGAAGCTTTCTTT. The full variable domain, with the rest looked up from reference TRBV30 and TRBJ1-1, is SQTIHQWPATLVQPVGSPLSLECTVEGTSNPNLYWYRQAAGRGLQLLFYSVGIGQISSEVPQNLSASRPQDRQFILSSKKLLLSDSGFYLCAWSGQGRLTEAFFGQGTRLTVV.